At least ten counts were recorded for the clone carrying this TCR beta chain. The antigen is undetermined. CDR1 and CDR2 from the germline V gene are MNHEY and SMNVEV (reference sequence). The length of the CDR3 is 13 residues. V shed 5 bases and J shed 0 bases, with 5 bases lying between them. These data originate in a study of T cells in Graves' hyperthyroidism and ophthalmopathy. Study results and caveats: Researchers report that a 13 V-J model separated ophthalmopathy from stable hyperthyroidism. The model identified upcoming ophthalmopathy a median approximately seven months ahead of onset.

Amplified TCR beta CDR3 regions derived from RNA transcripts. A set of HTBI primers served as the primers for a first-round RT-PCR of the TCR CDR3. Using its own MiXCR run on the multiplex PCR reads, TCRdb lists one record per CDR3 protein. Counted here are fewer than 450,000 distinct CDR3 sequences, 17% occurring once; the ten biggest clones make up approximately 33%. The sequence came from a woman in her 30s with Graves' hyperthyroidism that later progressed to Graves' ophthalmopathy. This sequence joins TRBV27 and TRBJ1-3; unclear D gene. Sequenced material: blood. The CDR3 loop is CASSAFSGNTIYF. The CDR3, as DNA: TGTGCCAGCAGTGCGTTCTCTGGAAACACCATATATTTT.